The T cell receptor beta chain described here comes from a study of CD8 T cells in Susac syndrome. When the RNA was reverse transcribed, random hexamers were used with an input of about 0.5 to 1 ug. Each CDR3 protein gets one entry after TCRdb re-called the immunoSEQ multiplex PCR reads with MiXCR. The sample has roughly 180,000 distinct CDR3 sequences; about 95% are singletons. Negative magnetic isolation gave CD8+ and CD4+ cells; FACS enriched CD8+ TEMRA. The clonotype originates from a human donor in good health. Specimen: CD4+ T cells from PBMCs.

CDR3 region: CASTRENYGYTF. CDR3 in DNA: TGTGCCAGCACTCGGGAGAACTATGGCTACACCTTC. The chain links TRBV28 to TRBJ1-2; D remains unclear. In germline, CDR1 is MDHEN, CDR2 SYDVKM. The ends were cut back, 7 bases at V and 2 bases at J, with 8 bases in the middle. This CDR3 is 12 amino acids long.